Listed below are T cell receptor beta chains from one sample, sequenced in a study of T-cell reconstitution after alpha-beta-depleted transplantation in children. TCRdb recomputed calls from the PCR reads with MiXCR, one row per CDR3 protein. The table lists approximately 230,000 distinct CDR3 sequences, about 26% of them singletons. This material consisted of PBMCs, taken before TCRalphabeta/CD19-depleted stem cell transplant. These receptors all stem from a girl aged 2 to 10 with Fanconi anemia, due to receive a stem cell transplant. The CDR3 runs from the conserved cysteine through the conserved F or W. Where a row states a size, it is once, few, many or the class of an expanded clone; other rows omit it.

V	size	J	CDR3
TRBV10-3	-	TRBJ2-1	CAISESSTTYNEQFF
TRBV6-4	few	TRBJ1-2	CASSESLHPPNYGYTF
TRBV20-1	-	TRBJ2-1	CSARVSTSGFFNEQFF
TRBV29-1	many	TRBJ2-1	CSVEGLLNNEQFF
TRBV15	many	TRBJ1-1	CATSRDEGLNTEAFF
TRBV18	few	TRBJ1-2	CASSPQGSNYGYTF
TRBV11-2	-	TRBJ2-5	CASSPRLAGVEETQYF
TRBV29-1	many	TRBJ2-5	CSVGGKLETQYF
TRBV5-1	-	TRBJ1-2	CASSLGFVGHGYTF
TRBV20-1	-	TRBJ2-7	CSARDRDRGNEQYF
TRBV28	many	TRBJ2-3	CASREGTGGGDTQYF
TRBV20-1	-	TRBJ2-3	CSAETWDTQYF
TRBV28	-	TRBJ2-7	CASSLGGPWREGPYEQYF
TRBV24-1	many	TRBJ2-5	CATSEGTGTQETQYF
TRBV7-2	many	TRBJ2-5	CASSPYREQETQYF
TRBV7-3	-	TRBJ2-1	CASSLQDSEYNEQFF